A single sample is the source of the 7 T cell receptor beta chains below, sequenced in a study of blood T cell repertoires in COVID-19. Some clones are missing from TCRdb's copy, which holds only in-frame ones; the method was immunoSEQ multiplex PCR. Of around 200,000 clones listed, about 85% are singletons. Sample: peripheral blood. The source of these receptors is a person between 65 and 79 years old with COVID-19, enrolled during active disease.

The chain uses TRBV10-3 and TRBJ1-5, with D uncertain. Trimming removed 0 bases at V and 0 bases at J, with 9 bases between. The germline gives CDR1 ENHRY, CDR2 SYGVKD. The CDR3 consists of 16 residues. CDR3 DNA sequence: TGTGCCATCAGTGAGTCAGGGAGAAATAGCAATCAGCCCCAGCATTTT. Its translation: CAISESGRNSNQPQHF.

The chain carries TRBV20-1 and TRBJ1-5; 10 bases agree with TRBD1. Germline V gene sequence: CDR1 DFQATT, CDR2 SNEGSKA (reference sequence). The CDR3 sequence is 15 residues long. With V trimmed by 3 bases and J by 6 bases, 8 bases remained unmatched. The CDR3, as DNA: TGCAGTGCTAGTCGCTGGGACAGGGGATCTCAGCCCCAGCATTTT. It codes for CSASRWDRGSQPQHF.

The CDR3 sequence is CASSSRDRGATVYEQYF. CDR3 nucleotides: TGTGCCAGCAGCTCCCGGGACAGGGGAGCTACGGTCTACGAGCAGTACTTC. The rearrangement links TRBV7-8 to TRBJ2-7; 10 bases map to TRBD1. The V gene end was trimmed by 4 bases and the J gene end by 3 bases; junction bases not matched to a gene: 12. This CDR3 region has 17 residues. Germline CDR1 is SGHVS and CDR2 is FQNEAQ.

In its sample, this clone was seen a few times. V gene TRBV7-3 combines with J gene TRBJ2-2, with 9 bases aligning to TRBD1. The CDR3 is made up of 14 amino acids. CDR1 is SGHTA, CDR2 FQGTGA, per germline. V trimming: 6 bases; J trimming: 11 bases; junction bases outside the gene matches: 10. The DNA of the CDR3 is TGTGCCAGCAGTTCCACAGGGGGCAACGGAGAGCTGTTTTTT. Amino acids: CASSSTGGNGELFF.

V and J are TRBV4-3 and TRBJ1-2, with D hard to call. V gave up 1 base and J gave up 2 bases, with 20 bases separating them. Germline V lookup: CDR1 LGHNA, CDR2 YSLEER. This CDR3 has 18 residues. Here the CDR3 reads CASSQGLLSVSGNYGYTF. The CDR3 DNA follows: TGCGCCAGCAGCCAAGGGCTTTTATCCGTTTCGGGAAACTATGGCTACACCTTC.

This clone was detected once. The genes are TRBV29-1 and TRBJ2-1; a possible D gene is TRBD1 (5 bases). CDR1 is SQVTM and CDR2 is ANQGSEA in the germline V gene. Trimming pared 7 bases from V and 1 base from J, leaving 11 bases between. This CDR3 contains 13 residues. Written as DNA, the CDR3 is TGCAGCGCCGTCGACAGTTCCTACAATGAGCAGTTCTTC. This translates into CSAVDSSYNEQFF.

This clone is a singleton in its sample. V is TRBV9 and J is TRBJ1-5, with D uncertain. V lost 4 bases and J lost 2, with 7 bases in between. Germline CDR1 and CDR2: SGDLS and YYNGEE. This CDR3 is built from 13 residues. Here the CDR3 reads CASSRDGNQPQHF. CDR3 coding DNA: TGTGCCAGCAGCAGAGATGGCAATCAGCCCCAGCATTTT.